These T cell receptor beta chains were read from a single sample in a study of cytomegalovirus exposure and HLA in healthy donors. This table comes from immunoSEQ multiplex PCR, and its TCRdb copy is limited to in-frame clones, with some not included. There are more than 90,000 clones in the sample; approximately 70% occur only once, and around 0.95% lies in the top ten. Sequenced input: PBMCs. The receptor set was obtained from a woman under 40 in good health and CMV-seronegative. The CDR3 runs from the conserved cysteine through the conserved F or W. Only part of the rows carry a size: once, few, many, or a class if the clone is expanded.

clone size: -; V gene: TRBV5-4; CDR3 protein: CASSSRTGGDGTGELFF
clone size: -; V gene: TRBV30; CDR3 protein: CAWSRGGPYNEQFF
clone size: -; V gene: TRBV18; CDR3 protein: CASSPTVLGSYGYTF
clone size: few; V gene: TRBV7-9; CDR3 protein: CASSLNDKVNTEAFF
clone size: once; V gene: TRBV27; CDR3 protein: CASSLSGTFGGYTF
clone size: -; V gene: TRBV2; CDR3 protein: CASRSRDRAETQYF
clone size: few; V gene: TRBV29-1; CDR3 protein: CSVRESNEQFF
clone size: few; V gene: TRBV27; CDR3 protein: CASTPRLTGYETQYF
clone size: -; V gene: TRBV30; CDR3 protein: CALGRGGALYNEQFF
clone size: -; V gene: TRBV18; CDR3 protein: CASSPKTGGPYTEAFF
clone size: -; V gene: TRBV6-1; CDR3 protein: CAVLAGRGTQYF
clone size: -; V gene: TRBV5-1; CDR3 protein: CASSPSPAGGVPEQYF
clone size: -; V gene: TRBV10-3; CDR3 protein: CAISESNFPSNYEQYF
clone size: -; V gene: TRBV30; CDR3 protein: CAWMGVAGTTYNEQFF
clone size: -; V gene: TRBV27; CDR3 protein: CASGPYRGPVGMYF
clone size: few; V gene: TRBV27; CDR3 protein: CASSRLMNTEAFF
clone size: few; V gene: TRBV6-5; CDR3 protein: CASSYSKAGGYEQYF
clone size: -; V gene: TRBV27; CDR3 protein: CASSLSEGFGNQPQHF
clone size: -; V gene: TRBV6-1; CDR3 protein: CASSSLTSANQPQHF
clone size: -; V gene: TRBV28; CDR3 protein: CAVRGRIYEQYF
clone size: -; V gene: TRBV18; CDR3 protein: CASSLPTENTEAFF
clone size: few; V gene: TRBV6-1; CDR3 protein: CASSEKAGEGADTQYF
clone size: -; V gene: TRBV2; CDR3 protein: CASSDYTGAYGYTF
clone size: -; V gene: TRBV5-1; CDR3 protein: CASSLGQGYSSYEQYF
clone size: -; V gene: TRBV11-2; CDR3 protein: CASSLGTGGTYGYTF
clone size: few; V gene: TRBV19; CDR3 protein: CASSIVPGPRNEQFF
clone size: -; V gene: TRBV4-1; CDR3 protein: CASSQEGLHSYNEQFF
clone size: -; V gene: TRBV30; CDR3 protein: CAWSRGANDRNYGYTF
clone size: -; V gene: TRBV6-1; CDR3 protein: CASSYSGGLEKLFF
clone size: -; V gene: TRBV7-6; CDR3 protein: CASSPQTGSAGELFF
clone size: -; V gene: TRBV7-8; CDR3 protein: CASSLEDVGTLTDTQYF
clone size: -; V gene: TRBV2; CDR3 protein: CAGRRDSSYNSPLHF
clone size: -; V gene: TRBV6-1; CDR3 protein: CASSERGGWNEQYF
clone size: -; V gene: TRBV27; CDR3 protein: CASSLTGDYGYTF
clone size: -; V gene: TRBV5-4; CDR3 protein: CASSSTHTEGAKVEAFF
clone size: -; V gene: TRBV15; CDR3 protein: CATRQADQPQHF
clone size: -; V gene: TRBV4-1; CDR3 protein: CASSQERPAGEKLFF
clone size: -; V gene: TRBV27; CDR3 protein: CASSRGRGDTQYF
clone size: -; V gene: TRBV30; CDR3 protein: CAWSVLRGGTEAFF
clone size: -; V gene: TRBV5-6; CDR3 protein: CASSSARTFYPSTDTQYF
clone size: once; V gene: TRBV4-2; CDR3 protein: CASSQGLADPYEQYF
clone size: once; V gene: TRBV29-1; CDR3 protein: CSVDRANTEAFF
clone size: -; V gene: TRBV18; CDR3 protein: CASSPRTANTEAFF
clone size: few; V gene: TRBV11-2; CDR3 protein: CASSSRARIRVETQYF
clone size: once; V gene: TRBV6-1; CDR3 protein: CASSEFGLAGAEQPQHF
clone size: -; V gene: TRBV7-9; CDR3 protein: CASSLAAQTEAFF
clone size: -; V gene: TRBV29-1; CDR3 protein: CSSRGGDRAYNQPQHF
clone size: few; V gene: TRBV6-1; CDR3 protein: CASSELRVGYTF
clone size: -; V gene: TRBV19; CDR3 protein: CASSISETQYF
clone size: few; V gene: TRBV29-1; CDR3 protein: CSVDWGGSGDTQYF
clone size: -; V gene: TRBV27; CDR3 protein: CASSLDRGGEKLFF
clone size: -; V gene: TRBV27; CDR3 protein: CASSFGDRHYGYTF
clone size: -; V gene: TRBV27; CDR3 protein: CASGKAGAKNIQYF
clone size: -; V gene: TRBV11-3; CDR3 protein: CASSLAPYTEAFF
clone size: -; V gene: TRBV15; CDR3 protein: CATSRDTGLNSRAFF